One and the same sample provided the 10 T cell receptor beta chains below, sequenced in a study of shared clonotypes between healthy human individuals. Produced via immunoSEQ multiplex PCR; TCRdb's table is partial and in-frame only. The table lists roughly 490,000 clones, 79% of them singletons. The source material was PBMCs. The receptors were gathered from a woman aged 40 to 49 in good health. Some clones in this sample may be carry-over from other donors' samples.

A single count supports this clone. In the same sample, other DNA sequences code for this CDR3. The CDR3 sequence: CASSLGGPTEAFF. The DNA of the CDR3 is TGTGCCAGCAGCTTAGGGGGCCCCACTGAAGCTTTCTTT. The chain is built from TRBV7-3 and TRBJ1-1, with a weak D call TRBD1 (6 bases). Germline V gives CDR1 SGHTA, CDR2 FQGTGA. V lost 2 bases to trimming and J lost 4 bases, with 8 bases between them. The CDR3 contains 13 residues.

The chain couples TRBV14 to TRBJ2-3; perhaps TRBD1 as D (6 bases). Per the germline V gene, CDR1 is SGHDN and CDR2 is FVKESK. The V and J ends lost 4 bases and 1 base respectively, with 15 bases between them. The CDR3 is made up of 16 amino acids. The CDR3 sequence: CASSRWGPSGTDTQYF. The DNA of the CDR3 is TGTGCCAGCAGCCGATGGGGGCCGTCCGGCACAGATACGCAGTATTTT.

The chain carries TRBV2 and TRBJ2-3, with 7 bases matching TRBD1. Unmatched junction bases numbered 7, after V lost 6 bases and J lost 4 bases. The CDR3 loop spans 14 amino acids. CDR1 and CDR2 (germline): SNHLY, FYNNEI. The chain's CDR3 is CASSPVQGADTQYF. The CDR3, as DNA: TGTGCCAGCAGCCCCGTCCAGGGGGCAGATACGCAGTATTTT.

Concerning this clone itself: A far larger clone differs by one base, so this is likely a read error. The genes are TRBV5-1 and TRBJ2-7, with D unresolved. Trimming took off 4 bases at V and 4 bases at J, with 9 bases between the two ends. Per germline, CDR1 SGHRS and CDR2 YFSETQ. The CDR3 is 12 residues long. CDR3 sequence: CASSRWGYEQYF. The CDR3 nucleotides are TGCGCCAGCAGCCGGTGGGGTTACGAGCAGTACTTC.

Points on this clone: Other DNA sequences from this sample encode an identical CDR3 as well. The rearrangement links TRBV4-1 to TRBJ2-7, with a tentative D call TRBD1 (6 bases). Trimming cost V 1 base and J 0 bases, with 7 bases left between them. The CDR3 loop spans 14 amino acids. Per germline, CDR1 MGHRA and CDR2 YSYEKL. The CDR3 protein is CASSQGGRSYEQYF. The DNA of the CDR3 is TGCGCCAGCAGCCAAGGGGGGCGCTCCTACGAGCAGTACTTC.

Comments on this clone: A far larger clone is one nucleotide away, so this likely arose from a read error. The rearrangement uses TRBV30 and TRBJ1-1, with D possibly matching TRBD1 (6 bases). The V end was cut by 2 bases, the J end by 0 bases, with 19 bases between. CDR1 is GTSNPN and CDR2 is SVGIG in the germline V gene (reference sequence). The CDR3 sequence is 17 residues long. The DNA for the CDR3 is TGTGCCTGGAGTCCCCCAGGGGCCAACTCCGTGAACACTGAAGCTTTCTTT. Its protein is CAWSPPGANSVNTEAFF.

This chain connects TRBV5-1 to TRBJ1-1, with D perhaps TRBD1 (6 bases). Germline V gives CDR1 SGHRS, CDR2 YFSETQ. This CDR3 spans 15 amino acids. Trimming removed 4 bases at V and 2 bases at J, with 15 bases between. CDR3 DNA: TGCGCCAGCAGCGCACAGGGTCCCCCTAACACTGAAGCTTTCTTT. Its protein product is CASSAQGPPNTEAFF.

This clone was counted a single time. The chain employs TRBV9 and TRBJ2-7; possibly TRBD2 for D (5 bases). Trimming pared 1 base from V and 3 bases from J, leaving 14 bases between. This CDR3 contains 15 residues. The germline V gene encodes CDR1 SGDLS and CDR2 YYNGEE. In DNA, the CDR3 is TGTGCCAGCAGCGTAACCCCGGCCGGAGGCTACGAGCAGTACTTC. Its protein product is CASSVTPAGGYEQYF.

The chain combines TRBV6-5 with TRBJ2-1; TRBD2 aligns across 8 bases. Trimming at V came to 4 bases and at J to 6 bases, leaving 8 bases not matched to a gene. The germline CDR1 and CDR2 sequences are MNHEY and SVGAGI. The CDR3 runs 15 residues. CDR3 region: CASSSPGLVGNEQFF. The CDR3 bases are TGTGCCAGCAGTTCACCGGGACTAGTGGGCAATGAGCAGTTCTTC.

The rearrangement uses TRBV5-8 and TRBJ1-5, with TRBD1 identical over 9 bases. From germline, CDR1 is SGHTS and CDR2 YDEGEE. The J segment lost 6 bases and the V segment lost 0 bases, leaving 10 bases of the junction unmatched. This CDR3 region has 17 residues. In DNA, the CDR3 is TGTGCCAGCAGCTTGGCCACCCAATTACAGGGGGCTCAGCCCCAGCATTTT. It translates to CASSLATQLQGAQPQHF. Complete variable domain (other parts from reference TRBV5-8 and TRBJ1-5): EAGVTQSPTHLIKTRGQQATLRCSPISGHTSVYWYQQALGLGLQFLLWYDEGEERNRGNFPPRFSGRQFPNYSSELNVNALELEDSALYLCASSLATQLQGAQPQHFGDGTRLSIL.